The sequence of this TCR beta chain was determined in a study of memory CD4+ T cells and cytomegalovirus serostatus. Study findings and constraints: The CMV-associated TCR signature appears largely within the CD4+ memory repertoire.

Points on this clone: What it binds is unknown.

Original processing notes: After removing out-of-frame reads, over 2 million distinct TCRbeta sequences remained. The data were produced by immunoSEQ multiplex PCR, yet TCRdb's version contains in-frame clones alone and is incomplete. The DNA gave D and trimming, while V, J and clone size come from that table. Counted here are tens of thousands of clones, approximately 78% occurring once; the ten biggest clones make up about 0.77%. The CDR3 sequence is 13 residues long. The V gene's germline CDR1 is ENHRY and CDR2 SYGVKD. Trimming shortened V by 2 bases and J by 4 bases, and 8 bases separated the two germline ends. The sort gate was single viable CD3+CD4+CD8-CD45RO+ cells for memory CD4+ T cells.

This chain connects TRBV10-3 to TRBJ1-2; possible D gene TRBD1, 5 bases. Input material: memory CD4+ T cells from blood. The sequence was collected from an adult in good health and CMV-seronegative. The chain's CDR3 is CAISEEGTYGYTF. The CDR3 DNA reads TGTGCCATCAGTGAGGAGGGGACCTATGGCTACACCTTC.